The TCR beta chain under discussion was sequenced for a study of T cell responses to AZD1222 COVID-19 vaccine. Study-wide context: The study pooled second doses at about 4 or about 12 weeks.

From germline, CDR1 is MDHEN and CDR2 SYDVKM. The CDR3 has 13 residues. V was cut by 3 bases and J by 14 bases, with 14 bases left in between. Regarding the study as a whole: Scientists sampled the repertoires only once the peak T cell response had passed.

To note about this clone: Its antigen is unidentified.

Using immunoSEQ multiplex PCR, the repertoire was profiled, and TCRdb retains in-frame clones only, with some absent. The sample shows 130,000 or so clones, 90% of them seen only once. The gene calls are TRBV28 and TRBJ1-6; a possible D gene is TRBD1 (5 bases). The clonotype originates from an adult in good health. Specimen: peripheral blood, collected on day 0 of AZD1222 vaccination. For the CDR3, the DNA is TGTGCCAGCAGTTTGTTGGGGCAGGTAACCCTCCACTTT. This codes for CASSLLGQVTLHF.